These 32 T cell receptor beta chains were all obtained from the same sample, sequenced in a study of long-term antiretroviral therapy in people with HIV. Survey-level resolution applied to immunoSEQ assay v3.0. Sequenced by immunoSEQ multiplex PCR; TCRdb stores in-frame clones only, minus some. This table has around 25,000 clones, about 90% appearing once. Material: unsorted PBMCs, obtained around 4.5 years after starting antiretroviral therapy. The receptors shown here come from a man aged 30-40 years with HIV.

This clone was picked up a small number of times. The rearrangement links TRBV13 to TRBJ2-7; 9 bases align to TRBD1. The CDR3 is made up of 14 amino acids. Germline CDR1 reads PRHDT; CDR2 reads FYEKMQ (reference sequence). Trimming removed 1 base from V and 4 bases from J; junction bases left unmatched: 2. The CDR3 DNA reads as TGTGCCAGCAGCTTAGAAGGGACAGGGTACGAGCAGTACTTC. Encoded protein: CASSLEGTGYEQYF.

The V gene is TRBV7-9, the J gene TRBJ1-3; weak D call: TRBD1 (5 bases). Trimming shortened V by 5 bases and J by 1 base, and 18 bases separated the two germline ends. Germline CDR1 is SEHNR and CDR2 is FQNEAQ (reference sequence). The CDR3 length is 17 residues. CDR3 coding DNA: TGTGCCAGCAGCCGCGGCAGCCCCGGGGGATCTGGAAACACCATATATTTT. Its protein product is CASSRGSPGGSGNTIYF.

V gene TRBV9 combines with J gene TRBJ2-7, with D possibly TRBD2 on 6 matching bases. The germline V gene encodes CDR1 SGDLS and CDR2 YYNGEE. CDR3 length: 15 residues. V shed 1 base and J shed 6 bases, with 17 bases lying between them. The CDR3 DNA reads TGTGCCAGCAGCGTATGGGGGGACGCATCAGGCGAGCAGTACTTC. It codes for CASSVWGDASGEQYF.

The chain uses TRBV30 and TRBJ1-5; D unclear. The CDR3 has 13 residues. The germline gives CDR1 GTSNPN, CDR2 SVGIG (reference sequence). Trimming took off 2 bases at V and 4 bases at J, with 9 bases between the two ends. Here the CDR3 DNA reads TGTGCCTGGAGTTCAGGTGGTAATCAGCCCCAGCATTTT. This codes for CAWSSGGNQPQHF.

The chain carries TRBV5-6 and TRBJ2-2; 8 bases match TRBD2. The V gene's germline CDR1 is SGHDT and CDR2 YYEEEE. This CDR3 is built from 16 residues. V gave up 0 bases and J gave up 6 bases; unmatched junction bases: 7. The CDR3, as DNA: TGTGCCAGCAGCTTGGGACCGGGACTAGTAGCCGGGGAGCTGTTTTTT. Its protein is CASSLGPGLVAGELFF.

The chain combines TRBV30 with TRBJ1-5, with unresolved D. This CDR3 is built from 12 residues. Germline assignment: CDR1 GTSNPN and CDR2 SVGIG (reference sequence). V was pared by 3 bases and J by 6 bases, with 9 bases between. The CDR3 is CAWSREGQPQHF. The CDR3 DNA reads TGTGCCTGGAGCAGAGAGGGTCAGCCCCAGCATTTT. The full variable domain, its missing parts supplied by reference TRBV30 and TRBJ1-5, is SQTIHQWPATLVQPVGSPLSLECTVEGTSNPNLYWYRQAAGRGLQLLFYSVGIGQISSEVPQNLSASRPQDRQFILSSKKLLLSDSGFYLCAWSREGQPQHFGDGTRLSIL.

The chain uses TRBV7-9 and TRBJ2-7; D perhaps matches TRBD2 (5 bases). The V gene lost 3 bases and the J gene lost 0 bases, with 18 bases spanning the gap. Germline V CDR1 and CDR2: SEHNR, FQNEAQ (reference sequence). The CDR3 consists of 17 residues. The CDR3 nucleotides are TGTGCCAGCAGCTTTTCTGTCGGTCGTGGGAGCTCCTACGAGCAGTACTTC. Protein sequence: CASSFSVGRGSSYEQYF.

The V call is TRBV6-6, the J call TRBJ2-5; TRBD1 aligns across 8 bases. The CDR3 spans 16 residues. With V trimmed by 4 bases and J by 3 bases, 10 bases remained unmatched. Germline lookup yields CDR1 MNHNY and CDR2 SVGAGI (reference sequence). CDR3 nucleotides: TGTGCCAGCAGTTTCCGGACAGGGAAAAGGGAAGAGACCCAGTACTTC. Its protein is CASSFRTGKREETQYF.

The rearrangement links TRBV5-6 to TRBJ2-7; 10 bases line up with TRBD1. V lost 4 bases and J lost 4; bases outside the gene matches: 8. Germline assignment: CDR1 SGHDT and CDR2 YYEEEE. There are 15 residues in the CDR3. CDR3: CASSVAGTGVYEQYF. DNA for the CDR3: TGTGCCAGCAGCGTAGCCGGGACAGGGGTTTACGAGCAGTACTTC.

The chain carries TRBV9 and TRBJ1-1, with D perhaps TRBD1 (5 bases). CDR1 is SGDLS, CDR2 YYNGEE, per germline. V was trimmed by 0 bases and J by 3 bases, leaving 9 bases between them. The CDR3 has 14 residues. This CDR3 is CASSVGGGDTEAFF. The CDR3 bases are TGTGCCAGCAGCGTAGGCGGGGGGGACACTGAAGCTTTCTTT.

The chain joins TRBV7-3 to TRBJ2-3; 8 positions agree with TRBD2. V lost 4 bases to trimming and J lost 0 bases; unmatched junction nucleotides: 3. The CDR3 is 15 amino acids. Germline-derived CDR1 and CDR2 are SGHTA and FQGTGA. The CDR3 reads CASSSGTSSTDTQYF. The CDR3 nucleotides are TGTGCCAGCAGCTCCGGGACTAGTAGCACAGATACGCAGTATTTT.

This rearrangement joins TRBV5-4 to TRBJ1-1, with D perhaps matching TRBD1 (5 bases). CDR3 length: 15 residues. Per germline, CDR1 SGHNT and CDR2 YYREEE (reference sequence). The V and J ends lost 4 bases and 10 bases respectively, with 23 bases between them. This CDR3 reads CASSQDISISSGAFF. CDR3 nucleotide sequence: TGTGCCAGCAGCCAGGACATCTCCATCTCGTCTGGAGCTTTCTTT.

The chain links TRBV2 to TRBJ2-5; 8 nucleotides match TRBD2. Germline V CDR1 and CDR2: SNHLY, FYNNEI. The CDR3 spans 16 residues. V dropped 6 bases and J dropped 4; count of bases not matched to a gene: 13. This CDR3 is CASSISGGALRETQYF. The CDR3 DNA sequence: TGTGCCAGCAGCATATCCGGGGGGGCACTTCGAGAGACCCAGTACTTC.

This chain uses TRBV13 with TRBJ2-7; D ambiguous. The CDR3 runs 13 residues. Trimming stripped 3 bases from V and 2 bases from J, with 8 bases between. Germline V CDR1 and CDR2: PRHDT, FYEKMQ (reference sequence). The CDR3 bases are TGTGCCAGCAGCTTGTCGGATACCTACGAGCAGTACTTC. The encoded protein is CASSLSDTYEQYF.

The gene calls are TRBV7-6 and TRBJ1-2, with D possibly being TRBD1 (6 bases). Germline V lookup: CDR1 SGHVS, CDR2 FNYEAQ. This CDR3 comprises 16 residues. Trimming shortened V by 3 bases and J by 4 bases, and 18 bases separated the two germline ends. The CDR3 here is CASSFSFNRDLYGYTF. In DNA form, the CDR3 reads TGTGCCAGCAGCTTTTCTTTTAACAGGGATCTCTATGGCTACACCTTC.

The V and J genes are TRBV5-4 and TRBJ2-7; tentative D call: TRBD2 (5 bases). Germline V gene sequence: CDR1 SGHNT, CDR2 YYREEE (reference sequence). CDR3 length: 16 residues. Trimming cost V 3 bases and J 0 bases, with 16 bases left between them. The CDR3 nucleotides read TGTGCCAGCAGCTCTTCCGGGGTAGGAGTCTCCTACGAGCAGTACTTC. Amino acids: CASSSSGVGVSYEQYF.

The gene calls are TRBV7-6 and TRBJ2-7; TRBD1 matches at 8 bases. There are 15 residues in the CDR3. V lost 3 bases and J lost 1; bases outside the gene matches: 5. Germline V gene sequence: CDR1 SGHVS, CDR2 FNYEAQ. The CDR3 protein is CASSFGTGASYEQYF. For the CDR3, the DNA is TGTGCCAGCAGCTTCGGGACAGGAGCTTCCTACGAGCAGTACTTC.

The J gene is TRBJ2-3, the V gene TRBV27; D not certain. CDR3 length: 16 amino acids. Germline CDR1 MNHEY, CDR2 SMNVEV (reference sequence). V was pared by 5 bases and J by 0 bases, with 15 bases between. As DNA, the CDR3 is TGTGCCAGCAGTGTTAGGCGGACGCCTAGCACAGATACGCAGTATTTT. It is translated as CASSVRRTPSTDTQYF.

The V gene is TRBV7-2, the J gene TRBJ2-5; no firm D call. This CDR3 has 12 residues. The V gene lost 2 bases and the J gene lost 7 bases, with 8 bases spanning the gap. The germline V gene encodes CDR1 SGHTA and CDR2 FQGNSA. The CDR3 loop reads CASSLNRATQYF. In nucleotides, the CDR3 is TGTGCCAGCAGCTTAAATCGGGCGACCCAGTACTTC.

The rearrangement joins TRBV6-4 to TRBJ2-7; D tentatively fits TRBD1 or TRBD2 (5 bases each). V shed 3 bases and J shed 1 base, with 7 bases lying between them. This CDR3 comprises 13 residues. Germline assignment: CDR1 MRHNA and CDR2 SNTAGT. The CDR3 sequence: CASSEGPSYEQYF. The CDR3 DNA follows: TGTGCCAGCAGTGAGGGACCTTCCTACGAGCAGTACTTC.

The chain recombines TRBV18 with TRBJ2-2; D ambiguous. Germline CDR1 reads KGHSH; CDR2 reads LQKENI. The V end was cut by 0 bases, the J end by 6 bases, with 2 bases between. The CDR3 has 12 amino acids. The CDR3 nucleotides are TGTGCCAGCTCACCACCAGCCGGGGAGCTGTTTTTT. Its translation: CASSPPAGELFF. Full variable domain (outside the CDR3, taken from reference TRBV18 and TRBJ2-2): NAGVMQNPRHLVRRRGQEARLRCSPMKGHSHVYWYRQLPEEGLKFMVYLQKENIIDESGMPKERFSAEFPKEGPSILRIQQVVRGDSAAYFCASSPPAGELFFGEGSRLTVL.

CDR3 region: CASSQELSGRAWEQFF. DNA for the CDR3: TGCGCCAGCAGCCAAGAACTTAGCGGGAGGGCCTGGGAGCAGTTCTTC. The chain uses TRBV4-3 and TRBJ2-1; the match to TRBD2 covers 11 bases. Trimming cost V 0 bases and J 10 bases; bases outside gene matches: 8. The CDR3 has 16 amino acids. The germline V gene encodes CDR1 LGHNA and CDR2 YSLEER.

V and J are TRBV29-1 and TRBJ2-7; D ambiguous. The V end lost 6 bases, the J end lost 2 bases, and 11 bases lay between the germline ends. CDR1 is SQVTM and CDR2 is ANQGSEA in the germline V gene. CDR3 size: 12 residues. The chain's CDR3 is CSVAWRPYEQYF. DNA for the CDR3: TGCAGCGTCGCTTGGCGTCCCTACGAGCAGTACTTC.

The chain couples TRBV9 to TRBJ2-1, with D hard to call. The CDR3 covers 12 residues. CDR1 and CDR2 from the germline V gene are SGDLS and YYNGEE. V was shortened by 3 bases and J by 7 bases, with 8 bases between the two germline ends. CDR3: CASSGSLNEQFF. For the CDR3, the DNA is TGTGCCAGCAGCGGGAGTCTGAATGAGCAGTTCTTC.

The V call is TRBV25-1, the J call TRBJ1-4; TRBD1 might be the D (5 bases). Trimming took 1 base from V and 8 from J, leaving 20 bases between them. The length of the CDR3 is 17 residues. The germline V gene has CDR1 MGHDK and CDR2 SYGVNS. The CDR3 spells CASSEWVRGAGPEKLFF. The CDR3, as DNA: TGTGCCAGCAGTGAATGGGTACGGGGCGCAGGACCCGAAAAACTGTTTTTT. Filled out from reference TRBV25-1 and TRBJ1-4, the complete variable domain reads EADIYQTPRYLVIGTGKKITLECSQTMGHDKMYWYQQDPGMELHLIHYSYGVNSTEKGDLSSESTVSRIRTEHFPLTLESARPSHTSQYLCASSEWVRGAGPEKLFFGSGTQLSVL.

The rearrangement uses TRBV7-9 and TRBJ2-7; D is perhaps TRBD1 (6 bases). V lost 2 bases, J lost 0 bases, and 11 bases lay in between. The CDR3 spans 15 residues. The germline V gene encodes CDR1 SEHNR and CDR2 FQNEAQ (reference sequence). Here the CDR3 reads CASSLRTASSYEQYF. CDR3 nucleotide sequence: TGTGCCAGCAGCTTAAGGACAGCAAGCTCCTACGAGCAGTACTTC.

The chain links TRBV4-3 to TRBJ2-3; tentatively, D is TRBD1 or TRBD2 (5 bases each). Between the trimmed V and J ends, which lost 0 bases and 6 bases, there was a span of 13 bases. Germline V gene sequence: CDR1 LGHNA, CDR2 YSLEER. The length of the CDR3 is 15 residues. CDR3 in amino acids: CASSQEDGAVDTQYF. CDR3 bases: TGCGCCAGCAGCCAAGAAGACGGGGCGGTGGATACGCAGTATTTT.

In regard to this clone: The germline gene is not matched at one end of the junction; a read error may be the cause. The chain couples TRBV7-9 to TRBJ1-2; D gene uncertain. Germline V gene lookup returns CDR1 SEHNR and CDR2 FQNEAQ (reference sequence). The CDR3 is made up of 15 amino acids. CDR3 coding DNA: TGTGCCAGCAGCTTAGCGCGTTGGGAAAACTTTGGCTACACCTTC. It codes for CASSLARWENFGYTF. Using reference TRBV7-9 and TRBJ1-2 for the parts outside the CDR3, the full variable domain is DTGVSQNPRHKITKRGQNVTFRCDPISEHNRLYWYRQTLGQGPEFLTYFQNEAQLEKSRLLSDRFSAERPKGSFSTLEIQRTEQGDSAMYLCASSLARWENFGYTFGSGTRLTVV.

The chain links TRBV4-2 to TRBJ1-2; 8 bases are a match to TRBD1. CDR1 is LGHNA, CDR2 YNFKEQ, per germline. CDR3 size: 13 residues. J was trimmed by 12 bases and V by 0 bases; bases with no gene match: 6. CDR3 in DNA: TGTGCCAGCAGCCAAGATAAGGCAGGGGGCCACACCTTC. As protein: CASSQDKAGGHTF.

The rearrangement links TRBV7-2 to TRBJ2-1; TRBD2 matches 9 bases. This CDR3 is 14 amino acids long. Germline V lookup: CDR1 SGHTA, CDR2 FQGNSA. The V and J ends lost 7 bases and 5 bases, in that order; junction bases with no gene match: 6. CDR3 in DNA: TGTGCCAGCAACCCTAGCGGGACCGACAATGAGCAGTTCTTC. The encoded protein is CASNPSGTDNEQFF.

The rearrangement joins TRBV7-9 to TRBJ2-3; D ambiguous. The CDR3 is made up of 12 amino acids. Trimming pared 1 base from V and 6 bases from J, leaving 5 bases between. Germline loops: CDR1 SEHNR, CDR2 FQNEAQ (reference sequence). CDR3: CASSLGADTQYF. The CDR3 region has the DNA TGTGCCAGCAGCTTAGGTGCCGATACGCAGTATTTT.

This chain links TRBV30 with TRBJ2-1; TRBD2 agrees at 9 bases. The trim removed 4 bases at V and 3 bases at J, leaving 7 bases unmatched. The CDR3 extends over 15 amino acids. The germline CDR1 and CDR2 sequences are GTSNPN and SVGIG (reference sequence). This chain's CDR3 is CAWTPHSGSYNEQFF. The CDR3 nucleotides read TGTGCCTGGACCCCCCATAGCGGGAGCTACAATGAGCAGTTCTTC.